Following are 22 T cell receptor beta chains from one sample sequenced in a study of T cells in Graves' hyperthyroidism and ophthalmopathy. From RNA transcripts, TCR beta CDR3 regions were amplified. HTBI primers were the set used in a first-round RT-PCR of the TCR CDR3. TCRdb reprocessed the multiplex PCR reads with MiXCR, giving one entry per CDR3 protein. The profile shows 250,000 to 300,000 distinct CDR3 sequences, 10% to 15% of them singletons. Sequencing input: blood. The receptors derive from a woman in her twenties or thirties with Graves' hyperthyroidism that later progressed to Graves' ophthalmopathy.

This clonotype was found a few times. The CDR3 protein is CATSDSNRDSILEQYF. The CDR3 DNA reads TGTGCCACCAGTGATTCTAACCGGGACAGCATCCTCGAGCAGTACTTC. The gene calls are TRBV24-1 and TRBJ2-7; 7 nucleotides agree with TRBD1. Germline V CDR1 and CDR2: KGHDR, SFDVKD. With 2 bases clipped from V and 6 bases from J, the junction kept 12 bases outside the gene matches. This CDR3 is built from 16 residues.

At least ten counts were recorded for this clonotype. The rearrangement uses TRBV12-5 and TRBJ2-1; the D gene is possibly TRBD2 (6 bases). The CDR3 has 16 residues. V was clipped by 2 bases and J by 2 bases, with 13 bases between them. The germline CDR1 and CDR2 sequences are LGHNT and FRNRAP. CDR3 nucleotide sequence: TGTGCTAGTGGTTTGTCCGGTAGCGGAGCCTACAATGAGCAGTTCTTC. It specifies CASGLSGSGAYNEQFF. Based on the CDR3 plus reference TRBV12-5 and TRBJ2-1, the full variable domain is DARVTQTPRHKVTEMGQEVTMRCQPILGHNTVFWYRQTMMQGLELLAYFRNRAPLDDSGMPKDRFSAEMPDATLATLKIQPSEPRDSAVYFCASGLSGSGAYNEQFFGPGTRLTVL.

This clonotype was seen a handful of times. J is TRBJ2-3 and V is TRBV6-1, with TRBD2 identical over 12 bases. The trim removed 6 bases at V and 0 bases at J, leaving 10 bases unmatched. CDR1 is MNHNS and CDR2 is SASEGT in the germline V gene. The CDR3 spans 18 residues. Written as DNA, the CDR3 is TGTGCCAGCAGCCGTCTCCTTACTAGCGGGGGGAGCACAGATACGCAGTATTTT. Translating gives CASSRLLTSGGSTDTQYF.

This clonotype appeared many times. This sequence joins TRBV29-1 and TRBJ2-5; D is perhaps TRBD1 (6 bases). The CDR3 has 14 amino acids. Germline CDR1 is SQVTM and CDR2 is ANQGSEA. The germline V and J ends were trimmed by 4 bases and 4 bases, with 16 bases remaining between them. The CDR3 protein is CSVVPGVTLETQYF. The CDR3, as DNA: TGCAGCGTTGTTCCAGGGGTAACGTTAGAGACCCAGTACTTC.

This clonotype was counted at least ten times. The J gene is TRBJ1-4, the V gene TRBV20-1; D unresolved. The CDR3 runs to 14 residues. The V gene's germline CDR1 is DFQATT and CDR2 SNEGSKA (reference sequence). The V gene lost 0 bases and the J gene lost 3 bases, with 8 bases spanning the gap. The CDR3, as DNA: TGCAGTGCTAGAGAGGGAGAAGCTAATGAAAAACTGTTTTTT. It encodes CSAREGEANEKLFF.

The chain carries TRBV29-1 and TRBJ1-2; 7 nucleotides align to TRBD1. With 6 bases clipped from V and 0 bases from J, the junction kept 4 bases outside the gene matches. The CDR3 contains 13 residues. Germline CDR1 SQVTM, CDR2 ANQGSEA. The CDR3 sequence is CSVGDRPNYGYTF. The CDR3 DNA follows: TGCAGCGTAGGGGACAGACCTAACTATGGCTACACCTTC.

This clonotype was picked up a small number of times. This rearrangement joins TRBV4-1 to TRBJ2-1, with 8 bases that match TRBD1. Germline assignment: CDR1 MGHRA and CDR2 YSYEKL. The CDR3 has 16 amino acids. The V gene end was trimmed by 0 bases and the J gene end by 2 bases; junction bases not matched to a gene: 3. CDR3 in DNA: TGCGCCAGCAGCCAAGAGTACAGGGGGACCTACAATGAGCAGTTCTTC. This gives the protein CASSQEYRGTYNEQFF.

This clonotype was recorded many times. Here the CDR3 reads CSASGLDRVLADPNNEQFF. DNA for the CDR3: TGCAGTGCTAGTGGGCTTGACAGGGTCCTAGCGGATCCAAACAATGAGCAGTTCTTC. The chain employs TRBV20-1 and TRBJ2-1; D possibly matches TRBD1 or TRBD2 (7 bases each). Trimming left V 3 bases short and J 5 bases short, with 29 bases between. The CDR3 extends over 19 amino acids. CDR1 is DFQATT, CDR2 SNEGSKA, per germline (reference sequence).

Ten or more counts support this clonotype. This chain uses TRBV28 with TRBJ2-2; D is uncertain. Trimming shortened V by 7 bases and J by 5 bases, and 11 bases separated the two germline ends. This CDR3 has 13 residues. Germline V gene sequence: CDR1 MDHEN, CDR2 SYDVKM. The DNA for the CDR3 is TGTGCCAGCAATGTCCTGAGGACCGGGGAGCTGTTTTTT. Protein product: CASNVLRTGELFF.

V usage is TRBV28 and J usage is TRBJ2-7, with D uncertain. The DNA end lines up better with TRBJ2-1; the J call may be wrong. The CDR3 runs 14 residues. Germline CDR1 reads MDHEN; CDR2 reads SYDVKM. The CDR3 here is CASSTPQLTYEQFF. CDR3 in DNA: TGTGCCAGCAGTACCCCGCAGCTAACCTACGAGCAGTTCTTC.

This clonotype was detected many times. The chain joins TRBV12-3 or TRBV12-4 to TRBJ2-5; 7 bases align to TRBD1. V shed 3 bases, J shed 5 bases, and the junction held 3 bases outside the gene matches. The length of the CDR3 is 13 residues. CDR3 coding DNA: TGTGCCAGCAGTTTCAAGGGGGCCGAGACCCAGTACTTC. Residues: CASSFKGAETQYF.

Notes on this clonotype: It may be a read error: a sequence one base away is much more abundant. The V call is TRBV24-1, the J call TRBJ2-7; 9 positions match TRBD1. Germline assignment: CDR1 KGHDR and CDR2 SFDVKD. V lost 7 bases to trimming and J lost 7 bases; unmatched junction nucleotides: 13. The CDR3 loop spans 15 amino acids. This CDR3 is CATRTRDRDSGEQYF. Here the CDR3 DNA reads TGTGCCACCAGAACCCGGGACAGGGACTCGGGTGAGCAGTACTTC.

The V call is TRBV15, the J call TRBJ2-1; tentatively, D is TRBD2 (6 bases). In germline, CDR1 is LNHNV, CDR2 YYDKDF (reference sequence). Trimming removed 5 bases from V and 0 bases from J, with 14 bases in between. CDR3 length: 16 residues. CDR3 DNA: TGTGCCACCAGCGCCGTAGCGGTACCCTCCTACAATGAGCAGTTCTTC. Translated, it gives CATSAVAVPSYNEQFF.

CDR3: CASSRTGRLGGYTF. Written as DNA, the CDR3 is TGTGCCAGCAGTCGGACAGGTCGCTTAGGTGGCTACACCTTC. The chain links TRBV6-2 or TRBV6-3 to TRBJ1-2, with TRBD1 matching over 7 bases. The J segment lost 7 bases and the V segment lost 5 bases, leaving 10 bases of the junction unmatched. The CDR3 loop spans 14 amino acids. Germline CDR1 reads MNHEY; CDR2 reads SVGEGT.

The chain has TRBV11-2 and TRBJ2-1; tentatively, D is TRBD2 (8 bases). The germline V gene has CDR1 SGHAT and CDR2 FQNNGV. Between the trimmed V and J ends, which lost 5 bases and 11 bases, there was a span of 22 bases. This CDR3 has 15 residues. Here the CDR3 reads CASSLLTGTRVQQFF. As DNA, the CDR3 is TGTGCCAGCAGCCTATTGACAGGGACTAGGGTTCAGCAGTTCTTC.

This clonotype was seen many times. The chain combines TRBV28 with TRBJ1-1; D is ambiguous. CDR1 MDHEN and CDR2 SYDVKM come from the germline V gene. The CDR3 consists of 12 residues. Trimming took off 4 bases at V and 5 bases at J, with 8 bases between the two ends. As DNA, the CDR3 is TGTGCCAGCAGTTCCTCCCTAACTGAAGCTTTCTTT. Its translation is CASSSSLTEAFF.

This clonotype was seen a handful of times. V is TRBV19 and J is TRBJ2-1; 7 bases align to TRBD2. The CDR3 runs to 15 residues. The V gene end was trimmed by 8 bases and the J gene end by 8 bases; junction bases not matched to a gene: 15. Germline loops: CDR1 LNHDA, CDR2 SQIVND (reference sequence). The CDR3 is CASGGSGTAPHEQFF. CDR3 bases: TGTGCCAGTGGAGGCAGCGGGACCGCCCCTCATGAGCAGTTCTTC. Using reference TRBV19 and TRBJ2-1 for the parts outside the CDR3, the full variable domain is DGGITQSPKYLFRKEGQNVTLSCEQNLNHDAMYWYRQDPGQGLRLIYYSQIVNDFQKGDIAEGYSVSREKKESFPLTVTSAQKNPTAFYLCASGGSGTAPHEQFFGPGTRLTVL.

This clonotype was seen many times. CDR3 protein: CASSPGIVSEQYF. Here the CDR3 DNA reads TGTGCCAGCAGTCCAGGAATTGTAAGCGAGCAGTACTTC. This sequence joins TRBV28 and TRBJ2-7; D is ambiguous. Germline assignment: CDR1 MDHEN and CDR2 SYDVKM. Trimming took 5 bases from V and 6 from J, leaving 14 bases between them. This CDR3 is 13 amino acids long.

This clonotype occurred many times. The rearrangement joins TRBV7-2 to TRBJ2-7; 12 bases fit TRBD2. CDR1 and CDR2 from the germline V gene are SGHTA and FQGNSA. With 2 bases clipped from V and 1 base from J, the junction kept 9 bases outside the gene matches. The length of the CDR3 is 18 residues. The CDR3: CASSLYLTSGGRSYEQYF. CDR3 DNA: TGTGCCAGCAGCTTATACCTCACTAGCGGGGGGAGGTCCTACGAGCAGTACTTC.

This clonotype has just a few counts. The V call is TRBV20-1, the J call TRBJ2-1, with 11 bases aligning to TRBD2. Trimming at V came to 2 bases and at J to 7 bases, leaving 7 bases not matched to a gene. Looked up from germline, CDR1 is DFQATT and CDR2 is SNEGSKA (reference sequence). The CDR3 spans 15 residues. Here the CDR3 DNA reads TGCAGTGCTAGATTACTAGCGGGAGAAGTGAATGAGCAGTTCTTC. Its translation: CSARLLAGEVNEQFF.

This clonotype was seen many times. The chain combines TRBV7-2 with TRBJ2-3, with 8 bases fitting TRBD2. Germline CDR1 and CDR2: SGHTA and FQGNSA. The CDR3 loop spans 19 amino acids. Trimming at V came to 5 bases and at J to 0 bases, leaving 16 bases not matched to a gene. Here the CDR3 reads CASSTGGSGATFSTDTQYF. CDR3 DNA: TGTGCCAGCAGCACCGGCGGTAGCGGGGCCACCTTTAGCACAGATACGCAGTATTTT.

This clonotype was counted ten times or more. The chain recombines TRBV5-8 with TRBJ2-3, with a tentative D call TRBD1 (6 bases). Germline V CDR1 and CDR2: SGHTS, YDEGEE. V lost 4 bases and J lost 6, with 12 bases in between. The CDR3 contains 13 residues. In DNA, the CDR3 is TGTGCCAGCAGCCTACAGGGATCGGATACGCAGTATTTT. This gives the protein CASSLQGSDTQYF.